The 10 T cell receptor beta chains listed next were all sequenced from one sample in a study of cytomegalovirus exposure and HLA in healthy donors. The PCR used 60 Vbeta and 13 Jbeta primers. The method was immunoSEQ multiplex PCR; TCRdb's version includes in-frame clones alone and lacks a portion of them. Of under 200,000 clones listed, around 78% are singletons. The sequenced material came from PBMCs. The receptors stem from a woman under 40 in good health and CMV-seropositive.

This sequence joins TRBV14 and TRBJ1-6; D uncertain. Germline CDR1 SGHDN, CDR2 FVKESK. CDR3 length: 14 amino acids. The V end lost 0 bases, the J end lost 14 bases, and 14 bases lay between the germline ends. In DNA form, the CDR3 reads TGTGCCAGCAGCCAAGATCTGGAGATCAGCACCCTCCACTTT. As protein: CASSQDLEISTLHF.

For this clone: It is unclear where the CDR3 begins or ends on the DNA, so no DNA is shown, and the CDR3 is as TCRdb lists it. V and J are TRBV9 and TRBJ1-2; the tabulated D call, TRBD1, remains unverified against the DNA. Germline CDR1 reads SGDLS; CDR2 reads YYNGEE. A total of 15 residues make up the CDR3, ends included. The chain's CDR3 is CASSVGQGAKYGYAF.

This clone was counted a few times. The chain joins TRBV6-6 to TRBJ1-2, with D perhaps TRBD1 (6 bases). Per the germline V gene, CDR1 is MNHNY and CDR2 is SVGAGI (reference sequence). The CDR3 extends over 16 amino acids. Trimming stripped 5 bases from V and 3 bases from J, with 19 bases between. The CDR3 reads CASSTKTGPSHYGYTF. The CDR3, as DNA: TGTGCCAGCAGTACAAAGACAGGTCCGAGTCACTATGGCTACACCTTC.

The chain is built from TRBV29-1 and TRBJ2-1; D is ambiguous. The ends were cut back, 3 bases at V and 5 bases at J, with 11 bases in the middle. This CDR3 has 13 residues. Germline CDR1 reads SQVTM; CDR2 reads ANQGSEA. The CDR3 DNA sequence: TGCAGCGTTGAGTTATACAGAGACAATGAGCAGTTCTTC. As protein: CSVELYRDNEQFF.

V is TRBV5-1 and J is TRBJ2-1; 7 nucleotides line up with TRBD1. In germline, CDR1 is SGHRS, CDR2 YFSETQ. With 1 base clipped from V and 5 bases from J, the junction kept 3 bases outside the gene matches. The CDR3 runs 14 residues. The CDR3 nucleotides read TGCGCCAGCAGCTTGCAACAGGGGAACAATGAGCAGTTCTTC. It encodes CASSLQQGNNEQFF.

This clone has only a few counts. This chain connects TRBV9 to TRBJ2-4, with TRBD1 matching 7 bases. CDR1 and CDR2 (germline): SGDLS, YYNGEE. J lost 16 bases, V lost 3 bases, and 16 bases had no gene match. This CDR3 is 14 amino acids long. CDR3 sequence: CASSEGPGTALLYF. CDR3 sequence (DNA): TGTGCCAGCAGCGAAGGCCCCGGGACAGCCCTTTTATACTTC.

This clone was observed a few times. The chain joins TRBV7-9 to TRBJ1-1, with D unclear. CDR1 and CDR2 (germline): SEHNR, FQNEAQ (reference sequence). V lost 3 bases, J lost 1 base, and 12 bases lay in between. The CDR3 sequence is 15 residues long. The CDR3 reads CASSLGSQTNTEAFF. The CDR3 DNA follows: TGTGCCAGCAGCTTGGGCAGCCAAACGAACACTGAAGCTTTCTTT.

This clone was counted once. CDR3 residues: CASSSETRSKTF. CDR3 nucleotides: TGTGCCAGCAGCTCAGAGACAAGGTCCAAGACCTTC. The chain links TRBV7-9 to TRBJ1-2; D is undetermined. Per germline, CDR1 SEHNR and CDR2 FQNEAQ (reference sequence). CDR3 size: 12 residues. V lost 4 bases and J lost 14, with 17 bases in between.

The rearrangement links TRBV27 to TRBJ2-3, with 7 bases lining up with TRBD1. Trimming cost V 7 bases and J 1 base; bases outside gene matches: 5. CDR3 length: 14 residues. Germline V gene lookup returns CDR1 MNHEY and CDR2 SMNVEV (reference sequence). DNA for the CDR3: TGTGCCAGCAAGAGGCAGGGGGGCACAGATACGCAGTATTTT. It translates to CASKRQGGTDTQYF.

V gene TRBV6-5 combines with J gene TRBJ1-6; 10 nucleotides match TRBD1. The ends lost 5 bases at V and 6 bases at J; junction bases unmatched: 4. CDR1 MNHEY and CDR2 SVGAGI come from the germline V gene. The length of the CDR3 is 15 residues. The CDR3 reads CASSRQGAVNSPLHF. Here the CDR3 DNA reads TGTGCCAGCAGTCGACAGGGGGCAGTTAATTCACCCCTCCACTTT.